The present T cell receptor beta chain was sequenced within a study of pediatric ulcerative colitis. This clone is large by share. One to two pinch biopsies were taken from the rectum during colonoscopy. This was a survey-level run. The method was immunoSEQ multiplex PCR; TCRdb's version includes in-frame clones alone and lacks a portion of them. The sample records tens of thousands of clones, 65% to 85% being singletons. The CDR3 loop spans 16 amino acids. Trimming cost V 4 bases and J 5 bases, with 20 bases left between them. Germline V lookup: CDR1 LGHNA, CDR2 YNFKEQ. This sequence originates from a boy between 10 and 17 years old with severe ulcerative colitis. Sequenced material: gut tissue. J is TRBJ1-2 and V is TRBV4-2; D is uncertain. This CDR3 is CASSRAAFTEVYGYTF. The CDR3 coding sequence is TGTGCCAGCAGCCGAGCCGCATTTACAGAGGTTTATGGCTACACCTTC.